This T cell receptor beta chain was obtained from a study of T-cell memory formation after mild COVID-19. This clonotype was seen more than once but under ten times. Per the germline V gene, CDR1 is SGHDT and CDR2 is YYEEEE. The CDR3 is 18 amino acids. Trimming removed 0 bases from V and 2 bases from J, with 19 bases in between. Amplification by 5'RACE using constant-segment primers produced TCR alpha and TCR beta cDNA libraries that carried sample barcodes and UMIs. TCRdb reprocessed the 5' RACE reads with MiXCR, giving one entry per CDR3 protein. The sample has hundreds of thousands of distinct CDR3 sequences, 15% to 20% seen once.

This chain joins TRBV5-6 and TRBJ2-3, with no clear D. The sequenced sample consisted of PBMCs or a T cell subset sorted from them (not recorded which). The clonotype originates from a man between 18 and 29 years old who had mild COVID-19 (a few samples of this study predate the infection). Cell type and time point are not known. The CDR3 coding sequence is TGTGCCAGCAGCTTGGCCCGTGGGCGGCGTTTCATCACAGATACGCAGTATTTT. Translated: CASSLARGRRFITDTQYF.